Included here is one T cell receptor beta chain sequence, with context. The sample is drawn from a study of shared clonotypes between healthy human individuals. Sequencing was performed with immunoSEQ multiplex PCR; in TCRdb, only in-frame clones are kept and a portion is missing. The sample shows under 2,500,000 clones, about 94% of them seen only once. Per the germline V gene, CDR1 is SNHLY and CDR2 is FYNNEI. The CDR3 runs to 12 residues. Germline trimming cut 6 bases from V and 4 bases from J; bases unmatched to any gene: 0. Sequenced material: naive CD4+ T cells sorted from blood. Regarding subset: CD45RA+ positively selected. The V call is TRBV2, the J call TRBJ1-3; 7 bases are shared with TRBD1. The clonotype comes from a man younger than 35 in good health. DNA for the CDR3: TGTGCCAGCAGGGACAGGGGAAACACCATATATTTT. Translation gives CASRDRGNTIYF.